A single T cell receptor (beta chain) is shown here with its context. This sample is drawn from a study of shared clonotypes between healthy human individuals. Germline V gene data show CDR1 as MNHNY and CDR2 as SVGAGI (reference sequence). Trimming shortened V by 5 bases and J by 7 bases, and 12 bases separated the two germline ends. The CDR3 runs to 13 residues. Generated by immunoSEQ multiplex PCR, the TCRdb table keeps only in-frame clones and is missing some. The data show some 1,100,000 clones, about 84% seen once. The TCR originated in a man younger than 35 in good health. Some clones in this sample may be carry-over from other donors' samples. This rearrangement joins TRBV6-6 to TRBJ2-1, with D perhaps assigned TRBD1 or TRBD2 (5 bases each). The specimen was memory CD4+ T cells from PBMCs. As for subset: CD45RA-negative fraction. The CDR3 coding sequence is TGTGCCAGCAGTGGGGGTGGTTGGAATGAGCAGTTCTTC. Encoded protein: CASSGGGWNEQFF.